This T cell receptor (beta chain) originates from a study of response to subunit inactivated influenza vaccine. Overall study results and limits: Authors suggested each seasonal influenza vaccination recruits few new T cells.

TCRdb recomputed calls from the RT-PCR reads with MiXCR, one row per CDR3 protein. The sample lists fewer than 550,000 distinct CDR3 sequences; 25% were seen once. In this sample, this clonotype turned up a few times. What it binds is not known. The CDR3 covers 16 residues. Germline values: CDR1 KGHSH, CDR2 LQKENI. J lost 4 bases, V lost 0 bases, and 7 bases had no gene match. Source: CD4+ T cells sorted from PBMCs, taken around 5 days after vaccination. The rearrangement joins TRBV18 to TRBJ2-5, with TRBD1 matching over 8 bases. This clonotype was obtained from a middle-aged man who received an inactivated influenza vaccine. CDR3 protein: CASSPPRTGLGETQYF. CDR3 DNA: TGTGCCAGCTCACCACCAAGGACAGGGTTGGGAGAGACCCAGTACTTC.